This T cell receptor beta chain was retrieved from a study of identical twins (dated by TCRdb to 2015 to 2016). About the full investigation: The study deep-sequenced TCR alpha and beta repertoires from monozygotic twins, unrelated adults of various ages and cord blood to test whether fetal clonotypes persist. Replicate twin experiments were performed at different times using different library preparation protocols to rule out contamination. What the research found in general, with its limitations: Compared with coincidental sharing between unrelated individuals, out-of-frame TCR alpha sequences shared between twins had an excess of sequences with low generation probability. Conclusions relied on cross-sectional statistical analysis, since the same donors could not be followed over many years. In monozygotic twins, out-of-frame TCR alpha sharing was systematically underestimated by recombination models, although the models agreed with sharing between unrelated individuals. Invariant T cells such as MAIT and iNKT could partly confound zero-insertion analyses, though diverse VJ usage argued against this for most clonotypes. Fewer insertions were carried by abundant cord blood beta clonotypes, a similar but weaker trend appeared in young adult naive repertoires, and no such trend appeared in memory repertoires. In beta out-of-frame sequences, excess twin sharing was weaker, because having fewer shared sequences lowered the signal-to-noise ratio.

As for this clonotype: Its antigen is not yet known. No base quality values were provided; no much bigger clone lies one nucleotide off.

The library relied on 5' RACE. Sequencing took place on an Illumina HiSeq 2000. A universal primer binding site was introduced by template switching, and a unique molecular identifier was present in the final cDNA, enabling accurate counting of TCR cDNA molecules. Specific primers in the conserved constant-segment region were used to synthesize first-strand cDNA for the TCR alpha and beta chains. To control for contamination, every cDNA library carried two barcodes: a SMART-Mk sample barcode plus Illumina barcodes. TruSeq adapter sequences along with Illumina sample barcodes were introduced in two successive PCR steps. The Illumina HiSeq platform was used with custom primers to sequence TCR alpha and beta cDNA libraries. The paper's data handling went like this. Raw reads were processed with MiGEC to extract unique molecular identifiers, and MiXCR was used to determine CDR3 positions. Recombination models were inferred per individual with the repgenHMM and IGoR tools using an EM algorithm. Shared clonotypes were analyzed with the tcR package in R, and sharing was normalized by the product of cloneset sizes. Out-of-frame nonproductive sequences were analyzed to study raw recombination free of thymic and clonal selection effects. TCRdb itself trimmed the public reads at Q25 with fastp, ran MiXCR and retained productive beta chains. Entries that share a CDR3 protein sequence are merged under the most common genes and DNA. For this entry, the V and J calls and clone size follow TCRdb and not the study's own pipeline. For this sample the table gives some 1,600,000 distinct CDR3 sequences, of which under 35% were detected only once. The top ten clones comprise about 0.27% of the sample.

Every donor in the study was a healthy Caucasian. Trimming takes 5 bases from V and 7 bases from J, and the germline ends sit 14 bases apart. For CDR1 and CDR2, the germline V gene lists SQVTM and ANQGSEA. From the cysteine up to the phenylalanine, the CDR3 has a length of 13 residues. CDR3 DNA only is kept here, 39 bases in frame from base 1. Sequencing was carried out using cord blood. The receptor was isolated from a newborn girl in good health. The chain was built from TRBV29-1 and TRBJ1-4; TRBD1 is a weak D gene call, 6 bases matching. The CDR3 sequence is CSVLAQGGEKLFF. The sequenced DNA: TGCAGCGTTTTGGCCCAAGGGGGTGAAAAACTGTTTTTT.